The 19 T cell receptor beta chains below were found in one sample sequenced in a study of molecular identifiers for immune sequencing clone quantification. TCRdb independently ran MiXCR on the PCR reads; one entry per CDR3 protein. The table lists 300,000 to 400,000 distinct CDR3 sequences, roughly 23% of them singletons. Sequences were obtained from naive CD8+ T cells from blood, with Jurkat cell RNA spiked in. Documented subset: FACS-sorted CD8+CD4-CCR7+CD45RA+ naive T cells. These TCRs come from a human donor in good health. Some libraries in this study had Jurkat cell RNA spiked in.

The table lists this clonotype with a few counts. V and J are TRBV11-2 and TRBJ1-5; tentative D call: TRBD1 (5 bases). This CDR3 is built from 14 residues. V was pared by 3 bases and J by 0 bases, with 6 bases between. CDR1 SGHAT and CDR2 FQNNGV come from the germline V gene. CDR3 nucleotides: TGTGCCAGCAGCTTTGACAGTAGCAATCAGCCCCAGCATTTT. It specifies CASSFDSSNQPQHF.

There are a few counts of this clonotype. This chain uses TRBV27 with TRBJ2-7; TRBD1 matches 8 bases. Germline lookup yields CDR1 MNHEY and CDR2 SMNVEV (reference sequence). Germline trimming cut 6 bases from V and 5 bases from J; bases unmatched to any gene: 6. This CDR3 is built from 13 residues. CDR3: CASRKTGVNEQYF. CDR3 DNA sequence: TGTGCCAGCAGGAAGACAGGGGTCAACGAGCAGTACTTC.

This clonotype showed up many times. The V and J genes are TRBV5-1 and TRBJ1-2; tentatively, D is TRBD1 (5 bases). The CDR3 consists of 14 residues. The V end lost 0 bases, the J end lost 5 bases, and 11 bases lay between the germline ends. Germline V CDR1 and CDR2: SGHRS, YFSETQ. CDR3 sequence reads: CASSLARDPYGYTF. Written as DNA, the CDR3 is TGCGCCAGCAGCTTGGCCAGGGACCCATATGGCTACACCTTC.

The table lists this clonotype with many counts. The chain employs TRBV7-9 and TRBJ2-7; 9 bases line up with TRBD1. Germline CDR1 is SEHNR and CDR2 is FQNEAQ (reference sequence). Losses at the gene ends were 5 bases for V and 0 bases for J; bases not matched to a gene: 8. The CDR3 sequence is 16 residues long. This chain's CDR3 is CASSAKGTGYSYEQYF. CDR3 bases: TGTGCCAGCAGCGCGAAAGGGACAGGGTACTCCTACGAGCAGTACTTC.

This clonotype was observed many times. The rearrangement uses TRBV20-1 and TRBJ2-3; D gene ambiguous. The CDR3 has 15 residues. Deletions cut 8 bases from V and 2 bases from J, with 20 bases between. Germline V gives CDR1 DFQATT, CDR2 SNEGSKA (reference sequence). This CDR3 reads CSLGIFGDYTDTQYF. Written as DNA, the CDR3 is TGCAGTTTGGGTATATTCGGCGATTACACAGATACGCAGTATTTT.

Only a few counts were recorded for this clonotype. The chain combines TRBV20-1 with TRBJ2-1, with D uncertain. CDR1 is DFQATT and CDR2 is SNEGSKA in the germline V gene (reference sequence). The CDR3 is 17 residues long. Trimming cost V 0 bases and J 0 bases, with 15 bases left between them. This chain's CDR3 is CSARDTVLSSSYNEQFF. CDR3 in DNA: TGCAGTGCTAGAGATACGGTCCTGTCGAGCTCCTACAATGAGCAGTTCTTC.

The chain has TRBV7-9 and TRBJ2-2; unclear D gene. Germline assignment: CDR1 SEHNR and CDR2 FQNEAQ (reference sequence). V was cut by 3 bases and J by 1 base, with 12 bases left in between. CDR3 size: 16 residues. The CDR3 spells CASSFLKGQNTGELFF. In nucleotides, the CDR3 is TGTGCCAGCAGCTTTCTGAAGGGTCAGAACACCGGGGAGCTGTTTTTT.

This clonotype was recorded once. A much larger clone differs by one base, so this may be a read error. This chain uses TRBV12-3 or TRBV12-4 with TRBJ2-7; D gene uncertain. The CDR3 spans 15 residues. CDR3 nucleotide sequence: TGTGCCAGCAGTTTTTCCCTCAGTGTCTCCTACGGGCAGTACTTC. Residues: CASSFSLSVSYGQYF.

This sequence joins TRBV12-3 or TRBV12-4 and TRBJ2-5; D is ambiguous. V lost 6 bases and J 4 bases, leaving 9 bases between the germline ends. The CDR3 is made up of 12 amino acids. CDR3: CASSKAGETQYF. The CDR3 DNA sequence: TGTGCCAGCAGCAAGGCAGGAGAGACCCAGTACTTC.

This clonotype showed up many times. V is TRBV7-2 and J is TRBJ2-3, with 10 bases lining up with TRBD2. This CDR3 contains 16 residues. From germline, CDR1 is SGHTA and CDR2 FQGNSA. Trimming took 5 bases from V and 2 from J; bases not matched to a gene: 7. The CDR3, as DNA: TGTGCCAGCAGCCCCTTACTAGCGGGAACCACAGATACGCAGTATTTT. Its protein product is CASSPLLAGTTDTQYF.

The rearrangement links TRBV6-6 to TRBJ2-5, with 7 positions matching TRBD2. The CDR3 is 18 amino acids. The V gene's germline CDR1 is MNHNY and CDR2 SVGAGI (reference sequence). V lost 2 bases and J lost 2; bases outside the gene matches: 14. This chain's CDR3 is CASSYLNLPREPQETQYF. The DNA of the CDR3 is TGTGCCAGCAGTTACCTAAACCTCCCGCGGGAGCCGCAAGAGACCCAGTACTTC.

V and J are TRBV20-1 and TRBJ2-3; perhaps TRBD2 as D (5 bases). The germline V gene encodes CDR1 DFQATT and CDR2 SNEGSKA (reference sequence). The V gene lost 0 bases and the J gene lost 4 bases, with 14 bases spanning the gap. The CDR3 runs 15 residues. CDR3 DNA: TGCAGTGCTAGAGATCCGAGGGAGTCATCAGATACGCAGTATTTT. Translating it yields CSARDPRESSDTQYF.

Concerning this clonotype itself: This may be a read error: a much more frequent sequence differs by one nucleotide. This chain joins TRBV7-2 and TRBJ1-5, with D unresolved. Deletions cut 5 bases from V and 3 bases from J, with 8 bases between. The CDR3 has 13 amino acids. Germline V CDR1 and CDR2: SGHTA, FQGNSA. The DNA of the CDR3 is TGTGCCAGCAGCACTGAGGTCAATCAGCCCCAGCATTTT. Its translation: CASSTEVNQPQHF.

This clonotype was seen a handful of times. The gene calls are TRBV27 and TRBJ2-7; no firm D call. Germline V gene lookup returns CDR1 MNHEY and CDR2 SMNVEV (reference sequence). Trimming left V 3 bases short and J 3 bases short, with 9 bases between. This CDR3 has 13 residues. The CDR3 is CASSFGLHYEQYF. The CDR3 DNA sequence: TGTGCCAGCAGTTTCGGGCTGCACTACGAGCAGTACTTC.

This clonotype showed up just a few times. This sequence joins TRBV24-1 and TRBJ1-5; D ambiguous. V was trimmed by 3 bases and J by 5 bases, leaving 10 bases between them. The CDR3 length is 14 residues. Germline V gene sequence: CDR1 KGHDR, CDR2 SFDVKD. CDR3 coding DNA: TGTGCCACCAGTGATCTTGAGTCGGATCAGCCCCAGCATTTT. Translation: CATSDLESDQPQHF.

This clonotype has ten or more counts. The V call is TRBV30, the J call TRBJ1-1; perhaps TRBD1 as D (6 bases). Deletions cut 4 bases from V and 4 bases from J, with 13 bases between. There are 13 residues in the CDR3. Germline V lookup: CDR1 GTSNPN, CDR2 SVGIG (reference sequence). The CDR3 reads CAWIVRGSTEAFF. The CDR3 DNA sequence: TGTGCCTGGATTGTGAGGGGGTCCACTGAAGCTTTCTTT.

The table lists this clonotype with a few counts. The chain has TRBV6-1 and TRBJ1-1; no definite D call. The V end lost 3 bases, the J end lost 12 bases, and 11 bases lay between the germline ends. The CDR3 runs 11 residues. The germline gives CDR1 MNHNS, CDR2 SASEGT. The chain's CDR3 is CASSDWAFSFF. The CDR3 coding sequence is TGTGCCAGCAGTGACTGGGCTTTTTCTTTCTTT.

As for this clonotype: Being one base from a much bigger clone, this may be a read error. The chain combines TRBV5-3 with TRBJ1-1; TRBD1 agrees at 8 bases. TRBV5-3 is known as an ORF, though its function is uncertain. Trimming cost V 5 bases and J 5 bases; bases outside gene matches: 17. The CDR3 sequence is 17 residues long. CDR3 nucleotides: TGTGCCAGAAGAAAGGTCAGGGGGCACGGGTTGGAGACTGAAGCTTTCTTT. Amino acid sequence: CARRKVRGHGLETEAFF.

This clonotype has a handful of counts. The gene calls are TRBV4-1 and TRBJ2-7, with 8 nucleotides matching TRBD2. The germline V gene has CDR1 MGHRA and CDR2 YSYEKL. Losses at the gene ends were 0 bases for V and 3 bases for J; bases not matched to a gene: 1. This CDR3 is built from 14 residues. The CDR3, as DNA: TGCGCCAGCAGCCAAGAGACTAGCGTCTACGAGCAGTACTTC. This sequence encodes CASSQETSVYEQYF.